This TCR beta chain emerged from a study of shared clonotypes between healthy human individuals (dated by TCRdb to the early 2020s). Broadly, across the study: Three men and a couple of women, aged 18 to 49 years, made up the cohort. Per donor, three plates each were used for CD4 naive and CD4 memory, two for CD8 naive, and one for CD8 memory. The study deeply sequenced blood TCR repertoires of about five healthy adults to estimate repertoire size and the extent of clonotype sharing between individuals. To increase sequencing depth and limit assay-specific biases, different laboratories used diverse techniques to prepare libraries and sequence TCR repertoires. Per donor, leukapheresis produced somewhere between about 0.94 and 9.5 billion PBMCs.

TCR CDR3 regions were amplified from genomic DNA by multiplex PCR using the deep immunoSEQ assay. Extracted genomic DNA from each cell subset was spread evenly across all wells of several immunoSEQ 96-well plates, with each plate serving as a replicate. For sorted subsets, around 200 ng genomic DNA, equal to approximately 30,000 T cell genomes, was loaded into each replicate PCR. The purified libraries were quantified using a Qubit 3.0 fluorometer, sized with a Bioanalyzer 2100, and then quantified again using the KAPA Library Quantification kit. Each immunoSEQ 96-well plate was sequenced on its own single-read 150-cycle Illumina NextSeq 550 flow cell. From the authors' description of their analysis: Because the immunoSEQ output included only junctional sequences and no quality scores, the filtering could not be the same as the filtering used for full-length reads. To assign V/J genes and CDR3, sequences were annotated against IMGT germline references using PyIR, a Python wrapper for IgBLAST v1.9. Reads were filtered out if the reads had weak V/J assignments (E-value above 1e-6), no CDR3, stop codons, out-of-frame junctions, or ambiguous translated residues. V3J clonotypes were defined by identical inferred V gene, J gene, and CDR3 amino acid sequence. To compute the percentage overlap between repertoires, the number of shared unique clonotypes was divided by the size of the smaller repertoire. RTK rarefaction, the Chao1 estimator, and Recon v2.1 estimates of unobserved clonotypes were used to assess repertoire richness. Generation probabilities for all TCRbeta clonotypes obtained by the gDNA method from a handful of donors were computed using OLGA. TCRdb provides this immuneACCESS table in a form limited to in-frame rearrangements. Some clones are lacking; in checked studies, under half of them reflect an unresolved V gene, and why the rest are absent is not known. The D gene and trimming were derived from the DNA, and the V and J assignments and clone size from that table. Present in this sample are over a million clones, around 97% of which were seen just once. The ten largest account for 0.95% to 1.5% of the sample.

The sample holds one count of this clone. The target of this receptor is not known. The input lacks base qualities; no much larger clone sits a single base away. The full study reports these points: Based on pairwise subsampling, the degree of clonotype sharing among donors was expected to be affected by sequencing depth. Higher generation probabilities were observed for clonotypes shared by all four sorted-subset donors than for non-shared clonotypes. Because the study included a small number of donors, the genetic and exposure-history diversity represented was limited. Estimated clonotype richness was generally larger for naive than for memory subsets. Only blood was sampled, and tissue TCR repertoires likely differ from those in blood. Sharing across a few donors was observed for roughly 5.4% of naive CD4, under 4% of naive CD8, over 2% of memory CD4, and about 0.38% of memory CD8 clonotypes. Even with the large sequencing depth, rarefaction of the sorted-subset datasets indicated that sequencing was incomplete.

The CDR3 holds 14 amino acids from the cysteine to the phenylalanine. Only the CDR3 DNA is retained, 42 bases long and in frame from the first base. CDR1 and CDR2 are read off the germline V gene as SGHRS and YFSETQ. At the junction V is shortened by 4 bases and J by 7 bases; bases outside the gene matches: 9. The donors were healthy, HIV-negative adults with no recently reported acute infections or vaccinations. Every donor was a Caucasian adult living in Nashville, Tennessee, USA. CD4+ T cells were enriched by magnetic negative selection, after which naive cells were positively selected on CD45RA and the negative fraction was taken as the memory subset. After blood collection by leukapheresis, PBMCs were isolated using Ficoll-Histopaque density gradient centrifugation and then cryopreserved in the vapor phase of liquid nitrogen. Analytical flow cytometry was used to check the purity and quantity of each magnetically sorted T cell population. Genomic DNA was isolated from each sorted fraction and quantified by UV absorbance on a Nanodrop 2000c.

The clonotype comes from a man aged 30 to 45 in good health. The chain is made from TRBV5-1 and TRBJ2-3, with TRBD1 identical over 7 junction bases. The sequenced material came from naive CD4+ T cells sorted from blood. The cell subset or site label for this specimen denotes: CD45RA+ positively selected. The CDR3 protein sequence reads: CASSTATGRYTQYF. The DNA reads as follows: TGCGCCAGCAGCACAGCGACAGGGAGATATACGCAGTATTTT.